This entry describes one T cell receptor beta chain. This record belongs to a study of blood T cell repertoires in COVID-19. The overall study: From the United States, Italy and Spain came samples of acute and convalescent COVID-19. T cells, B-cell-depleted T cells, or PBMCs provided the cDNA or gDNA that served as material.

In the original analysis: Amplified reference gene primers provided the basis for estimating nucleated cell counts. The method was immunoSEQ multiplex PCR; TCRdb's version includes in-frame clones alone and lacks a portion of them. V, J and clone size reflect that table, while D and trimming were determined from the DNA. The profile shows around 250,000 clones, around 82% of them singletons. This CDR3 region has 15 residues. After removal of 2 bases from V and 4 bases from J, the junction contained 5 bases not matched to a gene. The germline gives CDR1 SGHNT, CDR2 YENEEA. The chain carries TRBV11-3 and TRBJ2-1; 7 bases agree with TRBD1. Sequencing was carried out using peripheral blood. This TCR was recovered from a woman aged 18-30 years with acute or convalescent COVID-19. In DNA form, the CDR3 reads TGTGCCAGCAGCTTACGCGGACAGGAGTACAATGAGCAGTTCTTC. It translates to CASSLRGQEYNEQFF.